This passage covers 15 T cell receptor beta chains from one sample sequenced in a study of shared T cell receptors in the human thymus. The repertoire was sequenced with immunoSEQ multiplex PCR; TCRdb's copy has only in-frame clones and lacks some. The repertoire includes about 660,000 clones, more than 70% of them detected once, and over 0.008% sits in the top ten. These sequences were also reported in another study, on human thymus T cells.

Specimen: thymocytes. The receptors originated from a boy under two years old with a congenital heart defect.

Here the CDR3 DNA reads TGTGCCAGCAGCGTCAGGGAAAGGAACACTGAAGCTTTCTTT. This codes for CASSVRERNTEAFF. The chain uses TRBV7-9 and TRBJ1-1; tentatively, D is TRBD1 (5 bases). Germline values: CDR1 SEHNR, CDR2 FQNEAQ (reference sequence). This CDR3 region has 14 residues. V dropped 5 bases and J dropped 1 base, with 11 bases sitting between them.

This clone was counted between two and nine times. The rearrangement uses TRBV5-4 and TRBJ2-7, with 8 bases identical to TRBD2. CDR1 SGHNT and CDR2 YYREEE come from the germline V gene (reference sequence). CDR3 length: 16 amino acids. The V segment lost 4 bases and the J segment 6 bases; nucleotides outside the gene matches: 15. CDR3 sequence reads: CASSGPAVGGRPEQYF. CDR3 nucleotide sequence: TGTGCCAGCAGCGGCCCAGCGGTCGGCGGGAGGCCCGAGCAGTACTTC.

The chain has TRBV12-5 and TRBJ2-7; maybe TRBD1 (5 bases). V was cut by 1 base and J by 4 bases, with 32 bases left in between. The CDR3 covers 21 residues. Germline CDR1 LGHNT, CDR2 FRNRAP. The CDR3 spells CASGLEPDSPKHPTPRYEQYF. CDR3 nucleotide sequence: TGTGCTAGTGGTTTGGAGCCCGACAGTCCGAAACACCCTACTCCCCGGTACGAGCAGTACTTC.

The rearrangement joins TRBV7-2 to TRBJ2-3, with 13 bases matching TRBD2. J lost 2 bases, V lost 0 bases, and 5 bases had no gene match. CDR1 is SGHTA, CDR2 FQGNSA, per germline. The CDR3 runs to 18 residues. In DNA, the CDR3 is TGTGCCAGCAGCTTAGCGTGGACTAGCGGGAGAGACACAGATACGCAGTATTTT. It codes for CASSLAWTSGRDTDTQYF.

There are a few counts of this clone. This chain connects TRBV6-4 to TRBJ2-4; TRBD1 matches at 9 bases. This CDR3 region has 17 residues. V shed 0 bases and J 9 bases; nucleotides not matched to a gene: 12. The germline V gene encodes CDR1 MRHNA and CDR2 SNTAGT. The CDR3 sequence: CASSDSKPGTGWSIQYF. CDR3 DNA sequence: TGTGCCAGCAGTGACTCAAAGCCCGGGACAGGGTGGAGCATTCAGTACTTC.

The chain couples TRBV5-3 to TRBJ2-7; D ambiguous. TRBV5-3 is an ORF, with its function uncertain. The CDR3 extends over 15 amino acids. V was shortened by 3 bases and J by 1 base, with 14 bases between the two germline ends. The DNA of the CDR3 is TGTGCCAGAAGCTCAGGTGGTGGCTTTTCCTACGAGCAGTACTTC. Protein product: CARSSGGGFSYEQYF.

This clone was seen only once. The rearrangement links TRBV27 to TRBJ2-7; TRBD1 matches at 7 bases. Trimming at V came to 5 bases and at J to 3 bases, leaving 16 bases not matched to a gene. The CDR3 totals 17 residues. From germline, CDR1 is MNHEY and CDR2 SMNVEV (reference sequence). The CDR3 bases are TGTGCCAGCAGTCAACTCCGACAGGGACGATTAAACTACGAGCAGTACTTC. This sequence encodes CASSQLRQGRLNYEQYF.

The V call is TRBV28, the J call TRBJ1-5, with 10 bases fitting TRBD1. V trimming: 2 bases; J trimming: 7 bases; junction bases outside the gene matches: 17. CDR1 MDHEN and CDR2 SYDVKM come from the germline V gene. The CDR3 spans 19 residues. The CDR3 region is CASSLSTERGDRGFQPQHF. The CDR3 DNA is TGTGCCAGCAGTTTAAGCACAGAACGGGGGGACAGGGGTTTCCAGCCCCAGCATTTT.

V is TRBV29-1 and J is TRBJ2-1, with TRBD2 identical over 9 bases. The CDR3 consists of 21 residues. Germline CDR1 SQVTM, CDR2 ANQGSEA. The ends lost 1 base at V and 4 bases at J; junction bases unmatched: 23. CDR3: CSVEGARDLGVAGEVYNEQFF. CDR3 coding DNA: TGCAGCGTTGAAGGGGCCAGGGACCTTGGGGTAGCGGGAGAGGTGTACAATGAGCAGTTCTTC.

This chain joins TRBV6-5 and TRBJ2-7; D not certain. Germline CDR1 is MNHEY and CDR2 is SVGAGI. The length of the CDR3 is 13 residues. The V and J ends lost 2 bases and 6 bases respectively, with 11 bases between them. CDR3 residues: CASSYEVKGEQYF. As DNA, the CDR3 is TGTGCCAGCAGTTACGAGGTAAAAGGCGAGCAGTACTTC.

Comment on this clone: One junction end disagrees with the germline gene, perhaps due to a read error. J is TRBJ2-1 and V is TRBV4-1, with D perhaps TRBD2 (6 bases). The CDR3 covers 17 residues. Looked up from germline, CDR1 is MGHRA and CDR2 is YSYEKL. As DNA, the CDR3 is TGCGCCAGCACCCAAACCCCCTTAGCGGTAGGCTACAATGAGCAGTTCTTC. This gives the protein CASTQTPLAVGYNEQFF.

The chain links TRBV21-1 to TRBJ1-2; TRBD1 is the table's D call, not checked against the DNA. TRBV21-1 is a pseudogene segment. The CDR3 sequence is 13 residues long. This CDR3 reads CASSRQGSYGYTF. As DNA, the CDR3 is TGTGCCAGCAGCCGACAGGGTAGCTATGGCTACACCTTC.

The V and J genes are TRBV2 and TRBJ2-7; D possibly corresponds to TRBD1 (5 bases). Trimming stripped 6 bases from V and 2 bases from J, with 5 bases between. The CDR3 totals 11 residues. Germline CDR1 and CDR2: SNHLY and FYNNEI. This chain's CDR3 is CASRGPYEQYF. The CDR3 coding sequence is TGTGCCAGCAGGGGGCCCTACGAGCAGTACTTC.

The chain employs TRBV7-2 and TRBJ1-2; possible D gene TRBD1, 6 bases. Trimming took 5 bases from V and 0 from J, leaving 13 bases between them. This CDR3 region has 15 residues. The germline gives CDR1 SGHTA, CDR2 FQGNSA. The CDR3 region is CASSAATGANYGYTF. CDR3 DNA sequence: TGTGCCAGCAGCGCAGCGACAGGAGCTAACTATGGCTACACCTTC. The variable domain in full, completed from reference TRBV7-2 and TRBJ1-2, reads GAGVSQSPSNKVTEKGKDVELRCDPISGHTALYWYRQSLGQGLEFLIYFQGNSAPDKSGLPSDRFSAERTGGSVSTLTIQRTQQEDSAVYLCASSAATGANYGYTFGSGTRLTVV.

The V gene is TRBV4-3, the J gene TRBJ2-4; D may be TRBD1 (5 bases). The CDR3 has 15 amino acids. Between the trimmed V and J ends, which lost 0 bases and 2 bases, there was a span of 8 bases. In germline, CDR1 is LGHNA, CDR2 YSLEER. CDR3 sequence (DNA): TGCGCCAGCAGCCAAGAAAAGGGGACCAAAAACATTCAGTACTTC. This gives the protein CASSQEKGTKNIQYF.